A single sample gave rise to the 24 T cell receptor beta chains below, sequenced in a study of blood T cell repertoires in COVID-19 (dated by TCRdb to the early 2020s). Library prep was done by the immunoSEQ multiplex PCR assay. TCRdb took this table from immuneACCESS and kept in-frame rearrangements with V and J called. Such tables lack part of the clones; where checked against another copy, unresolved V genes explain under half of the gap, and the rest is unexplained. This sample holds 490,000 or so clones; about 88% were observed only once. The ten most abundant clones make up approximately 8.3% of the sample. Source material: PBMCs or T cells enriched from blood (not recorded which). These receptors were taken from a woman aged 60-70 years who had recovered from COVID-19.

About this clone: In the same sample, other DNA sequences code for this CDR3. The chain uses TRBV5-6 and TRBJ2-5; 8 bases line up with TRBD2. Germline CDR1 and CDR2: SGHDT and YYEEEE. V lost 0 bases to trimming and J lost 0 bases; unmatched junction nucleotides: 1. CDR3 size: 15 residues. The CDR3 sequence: CASSLVAGYQETQYF. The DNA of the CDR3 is TGTGCCAGCAGCTTGGTAGCGGGGTACCAAGAGACCCAGTACTTC.

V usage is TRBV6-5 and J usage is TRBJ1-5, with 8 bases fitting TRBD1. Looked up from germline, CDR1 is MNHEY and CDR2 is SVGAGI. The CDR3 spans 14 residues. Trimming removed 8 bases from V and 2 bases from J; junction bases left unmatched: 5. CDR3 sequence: CASRAGQGNQPQHF. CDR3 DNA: TGTGCCAGCCGGGCGGGACAGGGCAATCAGCCCCAGCATTTT.

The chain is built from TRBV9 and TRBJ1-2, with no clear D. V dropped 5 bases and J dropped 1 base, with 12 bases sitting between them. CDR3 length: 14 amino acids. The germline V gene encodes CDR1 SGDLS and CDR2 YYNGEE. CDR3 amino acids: CASRSTGSNYGYTF. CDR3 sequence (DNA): TGTGCCAGCAGATCAACCGGGAGTAACTATGGCTACACCTTC.

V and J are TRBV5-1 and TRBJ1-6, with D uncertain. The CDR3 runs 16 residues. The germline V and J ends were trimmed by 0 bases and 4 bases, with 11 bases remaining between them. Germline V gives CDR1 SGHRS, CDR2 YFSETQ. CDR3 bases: TGCGCCAGCAGCTTGGTAGGCAGGAGGTATAATTCACCCCTCCACTTT. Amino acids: CASSLVGRRYNSPLHF.

The CDR3 DNA is TGTGCCAGCAGTGAAGCCGCGGCTGTAGGGACCCAGTACTTC. Amino acids: CASSEAAAVGTQYF. V and J are TRBV6-1 and TRBJ2-5; D is unclear. In germline, CDR1 is MNHNS, CDR2 SASEGT. The V end was cut by 0 bases, the J end by 7 bases, with 12 bases between. The CDR3 spans 14 residues.

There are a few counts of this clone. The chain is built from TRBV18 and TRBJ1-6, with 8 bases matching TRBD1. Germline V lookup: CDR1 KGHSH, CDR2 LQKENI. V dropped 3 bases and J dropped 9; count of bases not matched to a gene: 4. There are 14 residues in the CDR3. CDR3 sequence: CASSPDRGSSPLHF. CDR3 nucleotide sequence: TGTGCCAGCTCACCTGACAGGGGATCTTCACCCCTCCACTTT.

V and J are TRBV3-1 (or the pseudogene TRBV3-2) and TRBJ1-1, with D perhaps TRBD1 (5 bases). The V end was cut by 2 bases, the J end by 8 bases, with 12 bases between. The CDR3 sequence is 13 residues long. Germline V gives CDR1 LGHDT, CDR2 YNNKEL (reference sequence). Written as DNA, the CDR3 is TGTGCCAGCAGCCAACTCTGGGGCGCCGAAGCTTTCTTT. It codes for CASSQLWGAEAFF.

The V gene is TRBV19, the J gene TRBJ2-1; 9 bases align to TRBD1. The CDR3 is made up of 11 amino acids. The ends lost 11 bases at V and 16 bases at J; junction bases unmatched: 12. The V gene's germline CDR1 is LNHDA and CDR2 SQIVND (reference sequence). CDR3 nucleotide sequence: TGTGCCTCCCAGGCGGGACAGGGCAATTTCTTC. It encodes CASQAGQGNFF.

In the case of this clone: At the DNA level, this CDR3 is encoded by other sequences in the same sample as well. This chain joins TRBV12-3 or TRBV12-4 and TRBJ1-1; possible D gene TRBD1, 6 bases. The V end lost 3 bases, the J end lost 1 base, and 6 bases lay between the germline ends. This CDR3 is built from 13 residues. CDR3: CASSLGANTEAFF. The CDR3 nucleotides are TGTGCCAGCAGTTTGGGGGCGAACACTGAAGCTTTCTTT.

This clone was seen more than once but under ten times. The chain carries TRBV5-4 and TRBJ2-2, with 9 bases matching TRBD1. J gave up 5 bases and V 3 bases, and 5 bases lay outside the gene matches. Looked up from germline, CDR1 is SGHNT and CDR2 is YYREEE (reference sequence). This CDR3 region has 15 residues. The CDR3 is CASSSGTGWTGELFF. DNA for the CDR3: TGTGCCAGCAGCTCCGGGACAGGGTGGACCGGGGAGCTGTTTTTT.

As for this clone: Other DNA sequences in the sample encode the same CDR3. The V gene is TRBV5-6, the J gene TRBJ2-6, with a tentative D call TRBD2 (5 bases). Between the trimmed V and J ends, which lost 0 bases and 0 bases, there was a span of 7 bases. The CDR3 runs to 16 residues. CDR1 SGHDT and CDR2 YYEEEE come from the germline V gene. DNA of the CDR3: TGTGCCAGCAGCTTGGGGGAGCTCTCTGGGGCCAACGTCCTGACTTTC. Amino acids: CASSLGELSGANVLTF.

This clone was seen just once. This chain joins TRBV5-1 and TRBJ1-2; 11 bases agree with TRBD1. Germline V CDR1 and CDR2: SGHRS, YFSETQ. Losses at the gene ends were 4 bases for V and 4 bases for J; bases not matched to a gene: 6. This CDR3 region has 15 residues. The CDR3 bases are TGCGCCAGCAGCACGGACGGACAGGGGGCCTATGGCTACACCTTC. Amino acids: CASSTDGQGAYGYTF.

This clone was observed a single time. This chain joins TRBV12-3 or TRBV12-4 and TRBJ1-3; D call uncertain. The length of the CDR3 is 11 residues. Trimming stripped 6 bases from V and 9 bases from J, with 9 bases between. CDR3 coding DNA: TGTGCCAGCAGCTCCCGGGGCACCATATATTTT. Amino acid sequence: CASSSRGTIYF.

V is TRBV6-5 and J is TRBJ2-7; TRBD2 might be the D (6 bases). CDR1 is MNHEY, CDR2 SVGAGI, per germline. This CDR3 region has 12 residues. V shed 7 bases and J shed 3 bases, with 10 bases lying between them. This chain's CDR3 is CASTLGGYEQYF. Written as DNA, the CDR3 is TGTGCCAGCACCTTGGGGGGCTACGAGCAGTACTTC.

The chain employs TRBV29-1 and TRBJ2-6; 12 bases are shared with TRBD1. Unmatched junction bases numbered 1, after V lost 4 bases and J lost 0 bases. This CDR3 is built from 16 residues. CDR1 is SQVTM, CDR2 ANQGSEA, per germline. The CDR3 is CSVAGQGASGANVLTF. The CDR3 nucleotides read TGCAGCGTTGCGGGACAGGGGGCCTCTGGGGCCAACGTCCTGACTTTC. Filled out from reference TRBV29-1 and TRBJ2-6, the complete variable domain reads SAVISQKPSRDICQRGTSLTIQCQVDSQVTMMFWYRQQPGQSLTLIATANQGSEATYESGFVIDKFPISRPNLTFSTLTVSNMSPEDSSIYLCSVAGQGASGANVLTFGAGSRLTVL.

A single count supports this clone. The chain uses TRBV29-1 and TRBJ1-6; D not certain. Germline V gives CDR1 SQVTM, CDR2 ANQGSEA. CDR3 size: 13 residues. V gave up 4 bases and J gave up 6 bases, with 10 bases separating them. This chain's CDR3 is CSVASGPNSPLHF. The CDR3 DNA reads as TGCAGCGTTGCGTCAGGTCCTAATTCACCCCTCCACTTT. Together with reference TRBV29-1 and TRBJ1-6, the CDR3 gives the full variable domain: SAVISQKPSRDICQRGTSLTIQCQVDSQVTMMFWYRQQPGQSLTLIATANQGSEATYESGFVIDKFPISRPNLTFSTLTVSNMSPEDSSIYLCSVASGPNSPLHFGNGTRLTVT.

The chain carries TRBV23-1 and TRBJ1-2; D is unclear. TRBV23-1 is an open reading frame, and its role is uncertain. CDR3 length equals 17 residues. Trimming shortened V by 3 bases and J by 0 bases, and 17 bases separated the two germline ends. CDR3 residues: CASSHPGEVRANYGYTF. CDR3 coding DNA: TGCGCCAGCAGTCACCCCGGGGAGGTTCGAGCTAACTATGGCTACACCTTC.

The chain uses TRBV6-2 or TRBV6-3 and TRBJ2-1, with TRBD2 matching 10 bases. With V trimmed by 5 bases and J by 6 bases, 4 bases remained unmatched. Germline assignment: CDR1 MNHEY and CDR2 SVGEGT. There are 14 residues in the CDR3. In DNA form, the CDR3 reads TGTGCCAGCAGTAGCGGGGGGGCCGGCAATGAGCAGTTCTTC. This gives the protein CASSSGGAGNEQFF.

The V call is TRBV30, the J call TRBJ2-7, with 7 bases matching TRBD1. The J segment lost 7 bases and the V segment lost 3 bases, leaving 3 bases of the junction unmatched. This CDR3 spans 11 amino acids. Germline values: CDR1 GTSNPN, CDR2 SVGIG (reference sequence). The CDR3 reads CAWRRGLEQYF. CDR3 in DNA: TGTGCCTGGAGAAGGGGGCTGGAGCAGTACTTC. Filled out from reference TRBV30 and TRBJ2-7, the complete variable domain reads SQTIHQWPATLVQPVGSPLSLECTVEGTSNPNLYWYRQAAGRGLQLLFYSVGIGQISSEVPQNLSASRPQDRQFILSSKKLLLSDSGFYLCAWRRGLEQYFGPGTRLTVT.

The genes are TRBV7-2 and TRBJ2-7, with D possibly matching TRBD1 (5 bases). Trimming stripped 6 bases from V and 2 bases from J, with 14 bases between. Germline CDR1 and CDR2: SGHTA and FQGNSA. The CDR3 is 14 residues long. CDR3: CASRRVRAPYEQYF. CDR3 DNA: TGTGCCAGCAGGCGTGTCAGGGCTCCCTACGAGCAGTACTTC.

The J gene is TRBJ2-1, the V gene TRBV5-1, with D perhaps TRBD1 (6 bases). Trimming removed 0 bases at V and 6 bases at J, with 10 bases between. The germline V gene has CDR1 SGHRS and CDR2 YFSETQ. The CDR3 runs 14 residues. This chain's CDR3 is CASSLDRVSNEQFF. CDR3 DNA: TGCGCCAGCAGCTTGGACAGGGTCTCCAATGAGCAGTTCTTC.

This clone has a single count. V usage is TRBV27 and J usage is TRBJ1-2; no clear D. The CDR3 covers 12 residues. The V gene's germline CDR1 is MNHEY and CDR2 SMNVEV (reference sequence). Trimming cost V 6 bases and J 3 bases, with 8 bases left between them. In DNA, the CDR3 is TGTGCCAGCAGGGCCCCTGACTATGGCTACACCTTC. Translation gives CASRAPDYGYTF.

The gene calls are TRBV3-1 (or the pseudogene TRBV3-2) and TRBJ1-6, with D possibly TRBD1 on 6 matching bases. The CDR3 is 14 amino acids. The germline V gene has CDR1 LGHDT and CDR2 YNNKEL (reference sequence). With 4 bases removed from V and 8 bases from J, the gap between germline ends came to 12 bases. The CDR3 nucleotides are TGTGCCAGCAGCCCCGGCAGGGGCGATTCACCCCTCCACTTT. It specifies CASSPGRGDSPLHF.

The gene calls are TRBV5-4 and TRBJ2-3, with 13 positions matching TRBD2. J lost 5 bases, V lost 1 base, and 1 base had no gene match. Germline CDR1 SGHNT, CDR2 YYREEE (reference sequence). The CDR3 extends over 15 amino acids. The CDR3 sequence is CASSLRTSGGDTQYF. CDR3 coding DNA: TGTGCCAGCAGCTTGCGGACTAGCGGGGGAGATACGCAGTATTTT.